This T cell receptor beta chain appears in the sequencing data of a study of CD8+ T cells in alopecia areata. Study observations and caveats: Greater clonality was observed in lesional scalp samples, especially alopecia totalis/universalis, versus normal scalp. Scalp clonality and expanded CD8+ clones among the top 100 showed significant decreases with tofacitinib.

With regard to this clone: What it binds is not known.

RNA was extracted and reverse transcribed into cDNA as the sequencing template. Sequenced by immunoSEQ multiplex PCR; TCRdb stores in-frame clones only, minus some. The table includes 150,000 to 250,000 clones, nearly 60% detected once. J gave up 1 base and V 2 bases, and 2 bases lay outside the gene matches. Germline CDR1 is SGHRS and CDR2 is YFSETQ. The CDR3 runs 15 residues. Treatment denoted: oral pan-JAK inhibitor, 5-10 mg twice daily. Both CD4+ and CD8+ T cells were separated by sorting PBMCs. The source is a human donor with alopecia areata. The chain recombines TRBV5-1 with TRBJ2-1; 8 positions match TRBD2. The sample in question was CD4+ T cells sorted from blood, obtained at week 24, from a patient treated with tofacitinib. CDR3 nucleotide sequence: TGCGCCAGCAGCTTAGGGACTAGTTCCTACAATGAGCAGTTCTTC. This sequence encodes CASSLGTSSYNEQFF.